Sequencing of this T cell receptor (beta chain) was carried out in a study of blood T cell repertoires in COVID-19. In the study overall: The analysed material was cDNA or gDNA that came from T cells, B-cell-depleted T cells, or PBMCs.

Profiling relied on immunoSEQ multiplex PCR, and the TCRdb table lists in-frame clones only, not all of them. Of about 310,000 clones in the sample, 89% were seen once. Participants, about 18 to 95 years old, spanned some 23 US areas. Recovered participants had two consecutive negative NP/OP PCR tests, healthcare professional clearance, or symptom resolution. Sample: PBMCs or T cells enriched from blood (not recorded which). The receptor's source is a woman under 40 who had recovered from COVID-19.

For the CDR3, the DNA is TGTGCCAGCAGCTTTTACACAAGCTACGAGCAGTACTTC. Translating gives CASSFYTSYEQYF. The gene calls are TRBV5-6 and TRBJ2-7; unclear D gene. Germline lookup yields CDR1 SGHDT and CDR2 YYEEEE. This CDR3 spans 13 amino acids. Trimming took 2 bases from V and 3 from J, leaving 9 bases between them.